The entry below describes one T cell receptor (beta chain). The sample comes from a study of CD8 T cells in Susac syndrome. Blood CD8+ and CD4+ T cells underwent high-throughput TCR beta sequencing. The V gene lost 1 base and the J gene lost 4 bases, with 5 bases spanning the gap. The germline gives CDR1 GTSNPN, CDR2 SVGIG (reference sequence). The CDR3 loop spans 11 amino acids. Random hexamers served to reverse transcribe roughly 0.5 to 1 ug RNA. Multiplex immunoSEQ PCR targeted 54 Vbeta and 13 Jbeta TCR beta segments. TCRdb reprocessed the immunoSEQ multiplex PCR reads via MiXCR and lists one record per CDR3 protein. The table has some 130,000 distinct CDR3 sequences, 91% seen once; the top ten hold roughly 0.25%.

The chain uses TRBV30 and TRBJ2-7; D is uncertain. The sample was CD8+ T cells from PBMCs. The receptor was derived from a human donor with multiple sclerosis. The CDR3 DNA is TGTGCCTGGAGTGGGGGATACGAGCAGTACTTC. This translates into CAWSGGYEQYF.